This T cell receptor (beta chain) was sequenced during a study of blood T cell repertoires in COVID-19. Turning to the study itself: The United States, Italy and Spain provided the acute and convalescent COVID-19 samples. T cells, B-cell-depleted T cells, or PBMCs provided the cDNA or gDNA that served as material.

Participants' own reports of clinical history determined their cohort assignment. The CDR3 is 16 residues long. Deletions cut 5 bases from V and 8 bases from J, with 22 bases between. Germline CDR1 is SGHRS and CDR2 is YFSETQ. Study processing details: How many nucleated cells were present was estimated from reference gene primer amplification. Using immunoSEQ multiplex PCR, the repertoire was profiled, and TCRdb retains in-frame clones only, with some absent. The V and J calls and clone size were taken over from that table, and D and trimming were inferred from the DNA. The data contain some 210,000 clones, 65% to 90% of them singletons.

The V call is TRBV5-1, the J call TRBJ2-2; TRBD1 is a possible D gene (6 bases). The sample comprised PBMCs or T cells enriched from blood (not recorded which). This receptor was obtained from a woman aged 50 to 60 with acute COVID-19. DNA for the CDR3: TGCGCCAGCAGTACATCCCTGGGACAAACCGGTGGGGAGCTGTTTTTT. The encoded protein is CASSTSLGQTGGELFF.